The 20 T cell receptor beta chains presented below share a single source sample, sequenced in a study of T cells in Graves' hyperthyroidism and ophthalmopathy. Using RNA transcripts as the source, TCR beta CDR3 regions were amplified. HTBI primers were used for first-round RT-PCR of the TCR CDR3. Via MiXCR, TCRdb re-called the multiplex PCR reads, giving one row per CDR3 protein. The sample holds 450,000 to 700,000 distinct CDR3 sequences, around 45% seen once. The sequencing sample was made of peripheral blood or thyroid tissue (not recorded which). These receptors were taken from an adult woman with Graves' disease, either hyperthyroidism or ophthalmopathy (not recorded which).

This clonotype was found many times. In DNA form, the CDR3 reads TGTGCCAGCAGCTTGGAGGGCCGGGAGACCCAGTACTTC. This sequence encodes CASSLEGRETQYF. The chain is built from TRBV5-4 and TRBJ2-5; D is unclear. Germline V lookup: CDR1 SGHNT, CDR2 YYREEE (reference sequence). The CDR3 length is 13 residues. The V end lost 0 bases, the J end lost 5 bases, and 8 bases lay between the germline ends.

The J gene is TRBJ1-4, the V gene TRBV5-8; the D is unclear. V was trimmed by 6 bases and J by 8 bases, leaving 11 bases between them. CDR1 SGHTS and CDR2 YDEGEE come from the germline V gene. This CDR3 has 12 residues. Here the CDR3 reads CASISLSEKLFF. In nucleotides, the CDR3 is TGTGCCAGCATCAGTCTGTCGGAAAAACTGTTTTTT. The entire variable domain, with the rest obtained from reference TRBV5-8 and TRBJ1-4, is as follows: EAGVTQSPTHLIKTRGQQATLRCSPISGHTSVYWYQQALGLGLQFLLWYDEGEERNRGNFPPRFSGRQFPNYSSELNVNALELEDSALYLCASISLSEKLFFGSGTQLSVL.

This chain uses TRBV11-2 with TRBJ2-5, with D perhaps matching TRBD2 (6 bases). The V end lost 5 bases, the J end lost 5 bases, and 21 bases lay between the germline ends. The CDR3 sequence is 16 residues long. Germline V gene data show CDR1 as SGHAT and CDR2 as FQNNGV. CDR3: CASSQILGGGGETQYF. The DNA for the CDR3 is TGTGCCAGCAGCCAAATCCTCGGGGGTGGCGGGGAGACCCAGTACTTC.

This clonotype appeared many times. The rearrangement uses TRBV20-1 and TRBJ1-6; TRBD1 agrees at 7 bases. V lost 6 bases and J lost 10; bases outside the gene matches: 9. The CDR3 has 13 amino acids. CDR1 and CDR2 (germline): DFQATT, SNEGSKA (reference sequence). The CDR3 sequence: CSAPGTASSPLHF. CDR3 in DNA: TGCAGTGCCCCGGGGACAGCCAGCTCACCCCTCCACTTT.

There are many counts of this clonotype. This chain links TRBV20-1 with TRBJ1-6; D possibly corresponds to TRBD1 (5 bases). There are 14 residues in the CDR3. The germline V gene encodes CDR1 DFQATT and CDR2 SNEGSKA (reference sequence). V lost 0 bases, J lost 9 bases, and 12 bases lay in between. The CDR3 is CSARDFRDPSPLHF. CDR3 coding DNA: TGCAGTGCTAGAGATTTTCGGGACCCTTCACCCCTCCACTTT.

The V call is TRBV29-1, the J call TRBJ2-5; TRBD2 might be the D (5 bases). V was shortened by 2 bases and J by 2 bases, with 9 bases between the two germline ends. Germline V CDR1 and CDR2: SQVTM, ANQGSEA. This CDR3 is built from 13 residues. The CDR3 is CSVEQRLQETQYF. The CDR3 region has the DNA TGCAGCGTTGAACAGCGACTACAAGAGACCCAGTACTTC.

This clonotype was counted at least ten times. The V gene is TRBV11-2, the J gene TRBJ2-7, with TRBD2 identical over 9 bases. The J segment lost 0 bases and the V segment lost 7 bases, leaving 1 base of the junction unmatched. Looked up from germline, CDR1 is SGHAT and CDR2 is FQNNGV. This CDR3 comprises 13 residues. The CDR3 reads CASMTSGSYEQYF. The CDR3 region has the DNA TGTGCCAGCATGACTAGCGGCTCCTACGAGCAGTACTTC.

This clonotype was counted at least ten times. CDR3 residues: CASSSTSGTGKGYTF. The CDR3 DNA is TGTGCCAGCAGCTCCACATCCGGGACAGGGAAGGGCTACACCTTC. The rearrangement uses TRBV7-2 and TRBJ1-2, with 9 bases fitting TRBD1. This CDR3 has 15 residues. V was pared by 4 bases and J by 8 bases, with 11 bases of the junction left unmatched. Germline CDR1 reads SGHTA; CDR2 reads FQGNSA.

V gene TRBV19 combines with J gene TRBJ1-5; TRBD1 matches at 11 bases. This CDR3 is built from 16 residues. With 4 bases clipped from V and 6 bases from J, the junction kept 8 bases outside the gene matches. Per the germline V gene, CDR1 is LNHDA and CDR2 is SQIVND (reference sequence). CDR3 sequence reads: CASSKLGTGGGQPQHF. In nucleotides, the CDR3 is TGTGCCAGTAGTAAGTTGGGGACAGGGGGAGGTCAGCCCCAGCATTTT.

The chain is built from TRBV7-9 and TRBJ1-5; tentatively, D is TRBD1 (6 bases). CDR1 and CDR2 from the germline V gene are SEHNR and FQNEAQ (reference sequence). The V end lost 5 bases, the J end lost 11 bases, and 16 bases lay between the germline ends. The CDR3 covers 13 residues. CDR3 coding DNA: TGTGCCAGCAGCGAGGGGGGCTGGGAGACCCAGCATTTT. Translation: CASSEGGWETQHF.

This clonotype was observed many times. The gene calls are TRBV4-1 and TRBJ2-3; the D is unclear. This CDR3 is 16 amino acids long. Germline V gene data show CDR1 as MGHRA and CDR2 as YSYEKL. V lost 1 base and J lost 4, with 15 bases in between. For the CDR3, the DNA is TGCGCCAGCAGCCAAGTAGATTTGGGGTTCGCAGATACGCAGTATTTT. Its protein is CASSQVDLGFADTQYF.

This clonotype came up many times. The V call is TRBV5-1, the J call TRBJ2-6, with D tentatively TRBD2 (5 bases). CDR1 is SGHRS, CDR2 YFSETQ, per germline. V lost 0 bases and J lost 0, with 10 bases in between. CDR3 length: 17 amino acids. The CDR3 DNA reads TGCGCCAGCAGCTTGGTCGTCGGGAACTCTGGGGCCAACGTCCTGACTTTC. Its translation: CASSLVVGNSGANVLTF.

V gene TRBV20-1 combines with J gene TRBJ1-2, with D hard to call. Per the germline V gene, CDR1 is DFQATT and CDR2 is SNEGSKA (reference sequence). V was shortened by 3 bases and J by 4 bases, with 12 bases between the two germline ends. This CDR3 comprises 13 residues. The CDR3 reads CSASSREGYGYTF. The CDR3 region has the DNA TGCAGTGCTAGTTCTAGGGAGGGCTATGGCTACACCTTC.

The rearrangement links TRBV25-1 to TRBJ2-7, with TRBD1 matching over 11 bases. Trimming at V came to 2 bases and at J to 1 base, leaving 10 bases not matched to a gene. Germline loops: CDR1 MGHDK, CDR2 SYGVNS. This CDR3 is 18 amino acids long. In nucleotides, the CDR3 is TGTGCCAGCAGTGAAGTGTGGACAGGGGGCGCATATTCCTACGAGCAGTACTTC. Translation gives CASSEVWTGGAYSYEQYF.

This chain links TRBV19 with TRBJ2-7; 9 bases fit TRBD2. The CDR3 length is 16 residues. V shed 6 bases, J shed 5 bases, and the junction held 14 bases outside the gene matches. In germline, CDR1 is LNHDA, CDR2 SQIVND (reference sequence). CDR3 protein: CASRGVQAGGSNEQYF. In DNA form, the CDR3 reads TGTGCCAGTAGAGGGGTCCAGGCGGGAGGGTCGAACGAGCAGTACTTC.

This clonotype was counted many times. The chain has TRBV5-1 and TRBJ1-1; D perhaps matches TRBD1 (6 bases). CDR3 length: 13 residues. Germline CDR1 SGHRS, CDR2 YFSETQ. V was shortened by 4 bases and J by 11 bases, with 18 bases between the two germline ends. CDR3 residues: CASSPRGGIRAFF. The CDR3 nucleotides are TGCGCCAGCAGCCCCCGAGGGGGGATACGGGCTTTCTTT. Full variable domain (rest looked up from reference TRBV5-1 and TRBJ1-1): KAGVTQTPRYLIKTRGQQVTLSCSPISGHRSVSWYQQTPGQGLQFLFEYFSETQRNKGNFPGRFSGRQFSNSRSEMNVSTLELGDSALYLCASSPRGGIRAFFGQGTRLTVV.

The chain has TRBV6-4 and TRBJ2-5; 11 positions match TRBD1. Germline V gene sequence: CDR1 MRHNA, CDR2 SNTAGT. V was clipped by 0 bases and J by 1 base; unmatched bases: 7. CDR3 length: 18 residues. The CDR3 loop is CASSDSIRGTGGQETQYF. Here the CDR3 DNA reads TGTGCCAGCAGTGACTCTATTCGCGGGACAGGGGGCCAAGAGACCCAGTACTTC.

To note about this clonotype: The germline gene is not matched at one end of the junction; a read error may be the cause. This chain joins TRBV10-3 and TRBJ1-2; D unresolved. The CDR3 spans 17 residues. Germline CDR1 reads ENHRY; CDR2 reads SYGVKD. CDR3 in DNA: TGTGACATCAGTGCTACGGATATAAGGGAGGAGAGGAACGGCTACACCTTC. It translates to CDISATDIREERNGYTF.

V and J are TRBV25-1 and TRBJ2-5; 13 nucleotides line up with TRBD2. The CDR3 totals 14 residues. In germline, CDR1 is MGHDK, CDR2 SYGVNS. After removal of 11 bases from V and 0 bases from J, the junction contained 3 bases not matched to a gene. The CDR3: CADGLAGDQETQYF. Written as DNA, the CDR3 is TGTGCCGACGGACTAGCGGGAGACCAAGAGACCCAGTACTTC.

CDR3 sequence: CAISESIAGTYEQYF. CDR3 bases: TGTGCCATCAGTGAGTCGATAGCGGGGACCTACGAGCAGTACTTC. The V call is TRBV10-3, the J call TRBJ2-7, with TRBD2 identical over 8 bases. The CDR3 covers 15 residues. The trim removed 0 bases at V and 2 bases at J, leaving 3 bases unmatched. Per the germline V gene, CDR1 is ENHRY and CDR2 is SYGVKD.